A single T cell receptor beta chain is shown here with its context. The CDR3 totals 11 residues. Between the trimmed V and J ends, which lost 4 bases and 12 bases, there was a span of 13 bases. This sample's TCRbeta library carried unique molecular identifier barcodes. MiXCR, applied by TCRdb to the PCR reads, yields one record per CDR3 protein. The table has a few hundred thousand distinct CDR3 sequences, about a fifth seen once. The data stem from a study of T-cell reconstitution after alpha-beta-depleted transplantation in children. This TCR came from a human donor who donated a stem cell graft to a child with acute myeloid leukemia. This chain links TRBV12-3 or TRBV12-4 with TRBJ2-7; no firm D call. The sequences come from PBMCs from the stem cell graft donor, collected from the stem cell graft. CDR3 residues: CASSSGVRGYF. The CDR3 DNA follows: TGTGCCAGCAGTTCGGGTGTTCGAGGGTACTTC.